This TCR beta chain was obtained from a study of neurological immune-mediated disorders. A 10-nucleotide random UMI tagged transcripts in template-switch 5'RACE cDNA synthesis. TCRdb re-called the 5' RACE reads with MiXCR, one entry per CDR3 protein. The repertoire consists of 40,000 or so distinct CDR3 sequences, with 2% to 3% occurring once and the leading ten covering roughly an eighth. This clonotype was found many times. The unsorted libraries were generated from a total of 2 million PBMCs, which had been stored in RNAlater at -80 C. This CDR3 is built from 18 residues. Germline CDR1 SGDLS, CDR2 YYNGEE. V was clipped by 2 bases and J by 7 bases; unmatched bases: 15.

Sequencing was done on a sample of PBMCs. The TCR originated in a man younger than 40 with multiple sclerosis. The V call is TRBV9, the J call TRBJ2-2; the match to TRBD1 covers 9 bases. Here the CDR3 reads CASSVQIVTGGVHGELFF. CDR3 bases: TGTGCCAGCAGCGTCCAAATCGTGACAGGGGGAGTGCACGGGGAGCTGTTTTTT.